A single sample is the source of the 14 T cell receptor beta chains below, sequenced in a study of lymphopenia after photon versus proton radiotherapy. Libraries were prepared by immunoSEQ multiplex PCR; TCRdb keeps only in-frame clonotypes and omits some of them. The sample includes some 41,000 clones, about 86% of them seen just once. This sample comprised peripheral blood, obtained from a patient treated with proton-based radiotherapy. These receptors were taken from a woman in her sixties or seventies with pancreatic cancer. Some clones in this sample may be carry-over from other donors' samples.

This clone appeared once. The chain uses TRBV19 and TRBJ1-2, with TRBD1 as a possible D gene (6 bases). Trimming removed 9 bases at V and 7 bases at J, with 21 bases between. Germline CDR1 and CDR2: LNHDA and SQIVND (reference sequence). The length of the CDR3 is 14 residues. CDR3 DNA: TGTGCCAGCAGGGGTTTTGGGCGGTCGGGTGGCTACACCTTC. Amino acid sequence: CASRGFGRSGGYTF.

This clone was picked up a small number of times. V gene TRBV2 combines with J gene TRBJ1-6; D not certain. There are 14 residues in the CDR3. The germline gives CDR1 SNHLY, CDR2 FYNNEI. V was cut by 8 bases and J by 0 bases, with 8 bases left in between. CDR3 DNA sequence: TGTGCCAGCTTACGGAGCTCCTATAATTCACCCCTCCACTTT. Translated, it gives CASLRSSYNSPLHF.

The rearrangement joins TRBV5-1 to TRBJ2-3; 13 positions match TRBD2. Germline V lookup: CDR1 SGHRS, CDR2 YFSETQ. V was clipped by 4 bases and J by 1 base; unmatched bases: 3. CDR3 length: 16 amino acids. CDR3 sequence (DNA): TGCGCCAGCAGCCTCGGGACTAGCGGGGGCACAGATACGCAGTATTTT. Translating it yields CASSLGTSGGTDTQYF.

Comments on this clone: The CDR3 does not close with the conserved phenylalanine or tryptophan, likely indicating a read error. No DNA is shown, since the ends of the CDR3 on it are uncertain; the CDR3 is the one TCRdb lists. The genes are TRBV6-6 and TRBJ2-3; the D call in the table, TRBD1, was not verified against the DNA. Germline loops: CDR1 MNHNY, CDR2 SVGAGI (reference sequence). The CDR3 comprises 10 residues, both ends counted. Here the CDR3 reads CASSDRKRTG.

The rearrangement joins TRBV4-2 to TRBJ2-1, with 11 bases fitting TRBD2. The CDR3 length is 16 residues. The germline CDR1 and CDR2 sequences are LGHNA and YNFKEQ. The V and J ends lost 0 bases and 9 bases, in that order; junction bases with no gene match: 7. In DNA, the CDR3 is TGTGCCAGCAGCCAAGAGCTAGCGGGGGGCCTCGGTGAGCAGTTCTTC. It encodes CASSQELAGGLGEQFF.

Notes on this clone: One end of the junction varies from germline; a read error may be responsible. Distinct nucleotide sequences in the sample also encode this CDR3. The chain recombines TRBV7-2 with TRBJ2-6; 7 bases match TRBD1. The CDR3 length is 16 residues. The germline gives CDR1 SGHTA, CDR2 FQGNSA. The DNA for the CDR3 is TGTGCCAGCAGTTTAGGACAGGCCTCTGGGGCCAACGTCCTGACTTTC. Translating gives CASSLGQASGANVLTF.

The chain links TRBV27 to TRBJ2-7, with 10 bases identical to TRBD1. Losses at the gene ends were 0 bases for V and 0 bases for J; bases not matched to a gene: 11. This CDR3 is 19 amino acids long. Germline V lookup: CDR1 MNHEY, CDR2 SMNVEV (reference sequence). CDR3 residues: CASSLSPPGQGTNSYEQYF. Here the CDR3 DNA reads TGTGCCAGCAGTTTATCCCCTCCGGGACAGGGGACTAACTCCTACGAGCAGTACTTC.

The rearrangement joins TRBV7-2 to TRBJ2-5, with unresolved D. Germline V gene lookup returns CDR1 SGHTA and CDR2 FQGNSA. With 4 bases removed from V and 1 base from J, the gap between germline ends came to 22 bases. This CDR3 contains 18 residues. Written as DNA, the CDR3 is TGTGCCAGCAGCTCCGACCGTCCCACTCTACTGCCCCAAGAGACCCAGTACTTC. Its protein product is CASSSDRPTLLPQETQYF.

This clone is a singleton in its sample. The chain joins TRBV19 to TRBJ1-3; D uncertain. CDR1 is LNHDA and CDR2 is SQIVND in the germline V gene (reference sequence). Trimming took 4 bases from V and 4 from J, leaving 14 bases between them. The CDR3 runs 15 residues. The CDR3 here is CASSRGGVDGNTIYF. CDR3 in DNA: TGTGCCAGTAGTAGGGGAGGAGTCGACGGAAACACCATATATTTT.

The chain uses TRBV7-9 and TRBJ2-7; TRBD2 is a possible D gene (6 bases). V was clipped by 4 bases and J by 1 base, with 8 bases between them. The CDR3 sequence is 13 residues long. The V gene's germline CDR1 is SEHNR and CDR2 FQNEAQ (reference sequence). The DNA of the CDR3 is TGTGCCAGCAGCTCTAGCGAATCCTACGAGCAGTACTTC. Protein: CASSSSESYEQYF.

There are a few counts of this clone. The chain is built from TRBV5-1 and TRBJ1-1; 8 bases map to TRBD1. The CDR3 loop spans 13 amino acids. Germline V gene data show CDR1 as SGHRS and CDR2 as YFSETQ. J lost 7 bases, V lost 3 bases, and 5 bases had no gene match. The CDR3 reads CASSYQGAGEAFF. CDR3 sequence (DNA): TGCGCCAGCAGCTACCAGGGGGCTGGTGAAGCTTTCTTT.

This CDR3 reads CASSPRAGTEAFF. In nucleotides, the CDR3 is TGTGCCAGCAGTCCGAGGGCCGGCACTGAAGCTTTCTTT. The gene calls are TRBV2 and TRBJ1-1; no definite D call. The CDR3 spans 13 residues. Germline V gene sequence: CDR1 SNHLY, CDR2 FYNNEI. V lost 5 bases, J lost 4 bases, and 11 bases lay in between. The variable domain in full, completed from reference TRBV2 and TRBJ1-1, reads EPEVTQTPSHQVTQMGQEVILRCVPISNHLYFYWYRQILGQKVEFLVSFYNNEISEKSEIFDDQFSVERPDGSNFTLKIRSTKLEDSAMYFCASSPRAGTEAFFGQGTRLTVV.

This clone was picked up one time. The J gene is TRBJ2-1, the V gene TRBV28; the D gene is possibly TRBD2 (6 bases). CDR1 and CDR2 (germline): MDHEN, SYDVKM. CDR3 length: 17 residues. V gave up 3 bases and J gave up 7 bases, with 22 bases separating them. CDR3: CASSFSGASGSRNEQFF. CDR3 in DNA: TGTGCCAGCAGTTTTAGCGGCGCAAGTGGGAGTAGAAATGAGCAGTTCTTC.

V is TRBV15 and J is TRBJ1-4, with TRBD1 matching 8 bases. CDR1 LNHNV and CDR2 YYDKDF come from the germline V gene (reference sequence). Trimming at V came to 3 bases and at J to 5 bases, leaving 5 bases not matched to a gene. The CDR3 sequence is 15 residues long. For the CDR3, the DNA is TGTGCCACCAGCAGCTTACAGGGGGTCAATGAAAAACTGTTTTTT. Its translation: CATSSLQGVNEKLFF. The full variable domain, rest sourced from reference TRBV15 and TRBJ1-4, is DAMVIQNPRYQVTQFGKPVTLSCSQTLNHNVMYWYQQKSSQAPKLLFHYYDKDFNNEADTPDNFQSRRPNTSFCFLDIRSPGLGDTAMYLCATSSLQGVNEKLFFGSGTQLSVL.